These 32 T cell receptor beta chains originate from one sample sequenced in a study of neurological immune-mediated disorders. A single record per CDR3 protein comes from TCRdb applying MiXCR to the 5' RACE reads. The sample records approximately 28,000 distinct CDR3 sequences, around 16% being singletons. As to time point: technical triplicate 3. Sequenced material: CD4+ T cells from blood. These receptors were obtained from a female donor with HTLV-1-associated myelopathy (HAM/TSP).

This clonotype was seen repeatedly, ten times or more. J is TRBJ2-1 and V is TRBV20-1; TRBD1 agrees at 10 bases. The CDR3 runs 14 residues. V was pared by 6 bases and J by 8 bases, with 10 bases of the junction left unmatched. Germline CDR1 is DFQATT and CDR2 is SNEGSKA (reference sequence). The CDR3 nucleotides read TGCAGTGCCAGTTGGGACAGGGGCTATGATGAGCAGTTCTTC. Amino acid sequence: CSASWDRGYDEQFF.

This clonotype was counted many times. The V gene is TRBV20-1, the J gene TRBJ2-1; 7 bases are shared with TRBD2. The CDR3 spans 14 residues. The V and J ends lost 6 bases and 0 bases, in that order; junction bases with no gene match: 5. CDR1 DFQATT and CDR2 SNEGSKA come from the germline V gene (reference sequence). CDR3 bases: TGCAGTGCAACGCGGGGGACCTCCTACAATGAGCAGTTCTTC. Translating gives CSATRGTSYNEQFF.

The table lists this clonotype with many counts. CDR3 loop: CASSVAETQYF. The CDR3 DNA is TGTGCCAGCAGCGTGGCAGAGACCCAGTACTTC. The gene calls are TRBV5-6 and TRBJ2-5; no clear D. V lost 4 bases, J lost 4 bases, and 5 bases lay in between. The CDR3 loop spans 11 amino acids. Germline V gene lookup returns CDR1 SGHDT and CDR2 YYEEEE.

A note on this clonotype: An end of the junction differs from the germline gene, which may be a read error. CDR3 protein: CASSLKFFGEQHF. DNA for the CDR3: TGTGCCAGCAGCTTAAAATTTTTTGGCGAGCAACACTTC. The chain carries TRBV7-2 and TRBJ2-7; D ambiguous. CDR1 SGHTA and CDR2 FQGNSA come from the germline V gene. The CDR3 is made up of 13 amino acids.

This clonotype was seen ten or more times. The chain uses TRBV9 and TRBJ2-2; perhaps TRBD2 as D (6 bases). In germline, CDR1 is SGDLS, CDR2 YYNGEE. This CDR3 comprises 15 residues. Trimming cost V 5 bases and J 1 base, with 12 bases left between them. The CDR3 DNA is TGTGCCAGCAGGAGTGTCGGGAGGAACACCGGGGAGCTGTTTTTT. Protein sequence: CASRSVGRNTGELFF.

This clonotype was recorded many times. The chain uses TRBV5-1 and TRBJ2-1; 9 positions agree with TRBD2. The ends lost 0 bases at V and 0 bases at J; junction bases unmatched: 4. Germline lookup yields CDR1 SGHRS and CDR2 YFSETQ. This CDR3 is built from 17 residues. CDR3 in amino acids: CASSLEISGSSYNEQFF. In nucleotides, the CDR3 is TGCGCCAGCAGCTTGGAAATTAGCGGGAGCTCCTACAATGAGCAGTTCTTC.

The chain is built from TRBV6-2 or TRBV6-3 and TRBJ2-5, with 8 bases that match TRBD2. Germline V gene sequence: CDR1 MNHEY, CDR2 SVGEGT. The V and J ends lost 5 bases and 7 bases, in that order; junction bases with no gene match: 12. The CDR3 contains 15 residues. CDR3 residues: CASSPARGGSGTQYF. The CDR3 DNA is TGTGCCAGCAGTCCGGCTCGCGGGGGGTCAGGGACCCAGTACTTC.

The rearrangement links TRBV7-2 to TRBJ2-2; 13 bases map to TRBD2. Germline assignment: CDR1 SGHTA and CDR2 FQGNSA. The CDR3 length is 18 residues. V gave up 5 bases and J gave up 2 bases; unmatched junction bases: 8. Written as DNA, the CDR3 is TGTGCCAGCAGCCCTTGGACTAGCGGGGGACATAACACCGGGGAGCTGTTTTTT. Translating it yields CASSPWTSGGHNTGELFF.

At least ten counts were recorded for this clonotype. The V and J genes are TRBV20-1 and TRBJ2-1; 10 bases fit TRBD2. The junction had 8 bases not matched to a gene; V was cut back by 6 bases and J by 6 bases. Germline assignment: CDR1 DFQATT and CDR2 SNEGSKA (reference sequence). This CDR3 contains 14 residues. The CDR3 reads CSAQSGRASNEQFF. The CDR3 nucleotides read TGCAGTGCCCAAAGCGGGAGGGCTTCCAATGAGCAGTTCTTC.

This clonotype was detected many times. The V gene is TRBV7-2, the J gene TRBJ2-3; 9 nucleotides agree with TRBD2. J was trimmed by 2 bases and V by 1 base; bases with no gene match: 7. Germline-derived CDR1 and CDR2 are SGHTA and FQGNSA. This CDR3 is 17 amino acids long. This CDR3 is CASSLEALAGNTDTQYF. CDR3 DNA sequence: TGTGCCAGCAGCTTAGAGGCTCTAGCGGGAAACACAGATACGCAGTATTTT.

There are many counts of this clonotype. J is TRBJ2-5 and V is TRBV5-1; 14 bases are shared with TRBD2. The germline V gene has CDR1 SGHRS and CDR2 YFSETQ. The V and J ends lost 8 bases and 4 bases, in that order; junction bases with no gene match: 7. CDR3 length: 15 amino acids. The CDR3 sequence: CASHHGLAGGETQYF. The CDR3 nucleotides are TGCGCCAGTCACCACGGACTAGCGGGAGGAGAGACCCAGTACTTC.

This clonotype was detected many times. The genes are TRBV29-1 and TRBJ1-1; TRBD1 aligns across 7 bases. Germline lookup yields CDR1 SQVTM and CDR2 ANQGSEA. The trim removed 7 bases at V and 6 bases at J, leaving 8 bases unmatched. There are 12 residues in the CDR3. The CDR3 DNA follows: TGCAGCGGATCAGGGGGGTCCGCTGAAGCTTTCTTT. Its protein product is CSGSGGSAEAFF.

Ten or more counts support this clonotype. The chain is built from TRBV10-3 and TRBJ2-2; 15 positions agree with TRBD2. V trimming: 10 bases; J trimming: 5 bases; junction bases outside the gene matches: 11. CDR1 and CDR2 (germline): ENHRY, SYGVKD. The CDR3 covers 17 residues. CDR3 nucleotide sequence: TGTGCCAGCTCGACCGGGACTAGCGGGGGGCGAACCGGGGAGCTGTTTTTT. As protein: CASSTGTSGGRTGELFF.

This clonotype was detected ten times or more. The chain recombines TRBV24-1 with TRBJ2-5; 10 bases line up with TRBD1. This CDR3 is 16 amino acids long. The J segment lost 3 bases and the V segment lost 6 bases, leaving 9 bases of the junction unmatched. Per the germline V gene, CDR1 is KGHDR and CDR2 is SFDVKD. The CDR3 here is CATSTGGQGREETQYF. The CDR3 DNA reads TGTGCCACCAGTACTGGGGGACAGGGGCGGGAAGAGACCCAGTACTTC.

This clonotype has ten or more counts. For the CDR3, the DNA is TGTGCCAGCAGCTTGCTACAGGGGTTCTATCAGCCCCAGCATTTT. This sequence encodes CASSLLQGFYQPQHF. The genes are TRBV7-8 and TRBJ1-5, with TRBD1 identical over 7 bases. The CDR3 has 15 amino acids. Germline values: CDR1 SGHVS, CDR2 FQNEAQ. With 3 bases clipped from V and 5 bases from J, the junction kept 7 bases outside the gene matches.

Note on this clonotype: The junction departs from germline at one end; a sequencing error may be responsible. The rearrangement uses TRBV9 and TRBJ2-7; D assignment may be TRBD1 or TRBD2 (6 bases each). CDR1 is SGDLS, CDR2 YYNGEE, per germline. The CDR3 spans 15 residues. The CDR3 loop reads CAISPQGLGGLEQYF. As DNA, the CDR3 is TGTGCCATCAGCCCCCAAGGGCTGGGGGGCCTCGAGCAGTACTTC.

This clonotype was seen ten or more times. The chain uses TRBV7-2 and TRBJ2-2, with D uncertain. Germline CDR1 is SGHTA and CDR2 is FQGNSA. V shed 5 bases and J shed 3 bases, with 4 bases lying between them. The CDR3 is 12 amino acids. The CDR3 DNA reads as TGTGCCAGCAGCCAGTACACCGGGGAGCTGTTTTTT. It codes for CASSQYTGELFF.

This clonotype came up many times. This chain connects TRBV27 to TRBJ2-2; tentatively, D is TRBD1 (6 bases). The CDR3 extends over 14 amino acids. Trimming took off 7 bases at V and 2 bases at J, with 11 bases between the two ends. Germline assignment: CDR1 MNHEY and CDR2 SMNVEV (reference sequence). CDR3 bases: TGTGCCAGCAAACGGGACACAAACACCGGGGAGCTGTTTTTT. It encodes CASKRDTNTGELFF.

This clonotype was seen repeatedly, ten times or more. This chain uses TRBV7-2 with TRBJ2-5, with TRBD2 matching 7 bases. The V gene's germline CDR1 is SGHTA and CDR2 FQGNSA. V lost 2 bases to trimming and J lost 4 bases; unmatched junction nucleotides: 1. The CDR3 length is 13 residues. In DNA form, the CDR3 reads TGTGCCAGCAGCTTAAGCGGGGTAGAGACCCAGTACTTC. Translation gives CASSLSGVETQYF.

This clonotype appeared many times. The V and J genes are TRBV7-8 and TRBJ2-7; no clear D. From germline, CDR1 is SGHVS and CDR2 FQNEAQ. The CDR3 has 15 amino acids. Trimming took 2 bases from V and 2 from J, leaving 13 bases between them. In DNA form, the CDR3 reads TGTGCCAGCAGCTTAAATAGCCCCAGAACCTACGAGCAGTACTTC. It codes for CASSLNSPRTYEQYF.

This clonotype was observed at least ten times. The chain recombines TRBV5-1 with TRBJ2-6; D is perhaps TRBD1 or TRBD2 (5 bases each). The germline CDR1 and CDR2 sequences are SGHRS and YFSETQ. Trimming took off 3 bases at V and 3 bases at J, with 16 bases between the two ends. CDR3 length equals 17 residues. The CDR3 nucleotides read TGCGCCAGCAGCTGGGACGGCCGGCATGGTGGGGCCAACGTCCTGACTTTC. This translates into CASSWDGRHGGANVLTF.

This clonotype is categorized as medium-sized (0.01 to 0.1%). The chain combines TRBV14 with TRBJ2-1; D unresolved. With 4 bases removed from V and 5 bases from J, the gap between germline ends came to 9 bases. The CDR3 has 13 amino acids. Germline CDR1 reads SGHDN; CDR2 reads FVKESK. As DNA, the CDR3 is TGTGCCAGCAGCCTAGGACGTAACAATGAGCAGTTCTTC. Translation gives CASSLGRNNEQFF. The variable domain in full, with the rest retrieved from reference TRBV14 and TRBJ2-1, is EAGVTQFPSHSVIEKGQTVTLRCDPISGHDNLYWYRRVMGKEIKFLLHFVKESKQDESGMPNNRFLAERTGGTYSTLKVQPAELEDSGVYFCASSLGRNNEQFFGPGTRLTVL.

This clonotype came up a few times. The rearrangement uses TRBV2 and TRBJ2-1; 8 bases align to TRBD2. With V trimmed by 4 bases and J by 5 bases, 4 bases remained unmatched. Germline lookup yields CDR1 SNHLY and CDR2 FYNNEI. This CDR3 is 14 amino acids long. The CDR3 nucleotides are TGTGCCAGCAGTGGCGGGGGGCCTCACAATGAGCAGTTCTTC. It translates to CASSGGGPHNEQFF.

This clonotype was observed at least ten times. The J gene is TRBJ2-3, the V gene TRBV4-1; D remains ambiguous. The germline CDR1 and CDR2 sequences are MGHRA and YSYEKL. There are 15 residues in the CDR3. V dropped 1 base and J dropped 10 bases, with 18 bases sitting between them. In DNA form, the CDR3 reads TGCGCCAGCAGCCAAGTACTGCGTTCCCCAATGTCGCAGTATTTT. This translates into CASSQVLRSPMSQYF.

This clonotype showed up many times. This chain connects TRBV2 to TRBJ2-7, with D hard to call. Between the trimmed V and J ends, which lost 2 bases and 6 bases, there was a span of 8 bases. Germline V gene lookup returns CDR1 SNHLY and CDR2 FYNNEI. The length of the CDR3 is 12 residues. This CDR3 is CASSETLGEQYF. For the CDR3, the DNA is TGTGCCAGCAGTGAAACCTTGGGCGAGCAGTACTTC.

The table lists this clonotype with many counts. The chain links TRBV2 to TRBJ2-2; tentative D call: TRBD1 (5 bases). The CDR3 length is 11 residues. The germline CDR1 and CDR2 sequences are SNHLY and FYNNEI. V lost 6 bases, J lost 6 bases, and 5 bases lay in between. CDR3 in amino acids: CASSRAGELFF. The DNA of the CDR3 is TGTGCCAGCAGCAGGGCCGGGGAGCTGTTTTTT.

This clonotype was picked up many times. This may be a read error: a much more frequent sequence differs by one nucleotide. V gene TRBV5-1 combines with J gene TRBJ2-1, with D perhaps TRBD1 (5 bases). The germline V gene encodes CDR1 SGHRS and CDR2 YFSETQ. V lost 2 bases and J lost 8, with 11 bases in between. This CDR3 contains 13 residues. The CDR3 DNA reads TGCGCCAGCAGCTTCCTCACAGGCGATGAGCAGTTCTTC. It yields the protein CASSFLTGDEQFF.

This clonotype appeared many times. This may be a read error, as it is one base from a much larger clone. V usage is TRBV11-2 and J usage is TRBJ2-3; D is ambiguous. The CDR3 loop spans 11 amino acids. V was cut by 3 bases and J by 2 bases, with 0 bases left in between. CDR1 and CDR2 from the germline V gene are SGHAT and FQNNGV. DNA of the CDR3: TGTGCCAGCAGCTTCACAGATACGCAGTATTTT. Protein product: CASSFTDTQYF.

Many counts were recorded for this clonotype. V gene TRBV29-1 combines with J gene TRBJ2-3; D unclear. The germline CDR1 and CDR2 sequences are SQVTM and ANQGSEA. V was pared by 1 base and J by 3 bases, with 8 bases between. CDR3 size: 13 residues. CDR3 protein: CSVEGRATDTQYF. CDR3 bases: TGCAGCGTTGAAGGCAGAGCTACAGATACGCAGTATTTT.

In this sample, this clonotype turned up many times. This CDR3 reads CASSLGNTEAFF. CDR3 DNA: TGTGCCAGCAGTTTGGGGAACACTGAAGCTTTCTTT. The chain combines TRBV12-3 or TRBV12-4 with TRBJ1-1; the D is unclear. V was trimmed by 3 bases and J by 1 base, leaving 3 bases between them. This CDR3 spans 12 amino acids.

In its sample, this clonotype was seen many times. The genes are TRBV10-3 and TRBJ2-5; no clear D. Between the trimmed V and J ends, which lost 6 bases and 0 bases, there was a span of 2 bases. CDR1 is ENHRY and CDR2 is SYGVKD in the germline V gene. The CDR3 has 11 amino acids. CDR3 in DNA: TGTGCCATCAGGAACCAAGAGACCCAGTACTTC. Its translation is CAIRNQETQYF.

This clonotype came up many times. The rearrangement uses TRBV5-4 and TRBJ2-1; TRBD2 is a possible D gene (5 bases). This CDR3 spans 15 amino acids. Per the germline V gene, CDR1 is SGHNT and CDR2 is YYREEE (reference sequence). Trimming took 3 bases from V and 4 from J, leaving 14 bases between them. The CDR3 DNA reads TGTGCCAGCAGCTCGGCCGCTAGGACTTACAATGAGCAGTTCTTC. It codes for CASSSAARTYNEQFF. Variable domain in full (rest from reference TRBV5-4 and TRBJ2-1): ETGVTQSPTHLIKTRGQQVTLRCSSQSGHNTVSWYQQALGQGPQFIFQYYREEENGRGNFPPRFSGLQFPNYSSELNVNALELDDSALYLCASSSAARTYNEQFFGPGTRLTVL.